Listed here are 21 T cell receptor beta chains from one sample, sequenced in a study of siplizumab effects on memory and regulatory T cells. Data came from immunoSEQ multiplex PCR; TCRdb stores just in-frame clones and leaves some out. The repertoire has over 70,000 clones, around 89% of them found once; the top ten carry roughly 15%. Specimen: CD4+ T cells sorted from blood. Every receptor here comes from a human donor in good health.

The chain recombines TRBV6-1 with TRBJ2-2, with D perhaps TRBD1 (6 bases). The germline V gene encodes CDR1 MNHNS and CDR2 SASEGT. V lost 1 base, J lost 3 bases, and 18 bases lay in between. The CDR3 has 18 amino acids. The CDR3 coding sequence is TGTGCCAGCAGTGAAGTGGGGGCAGGGGCAGGGTACACCGGGGAGCTGTTTTTT. Translating it yields CASSEVGAGAGYTGELFF.

The chain carries TRBV7-8 and TRBJ2-5; D call uncertain. Deletions cut 5 bases from V and 5 bases from J, with 15 bases between. CDR3 length equals 14 residues. Per the germline V gene, CDR1 is SGHVS and CDR2 is FQNEAQ. CDR3 DNA sequence: TGTGCCAGCAGCCCTTATGGGGAACGCGAGACCCAGTACTTC. This codes for CASSPYGERETQYF.

This chain links TRBV11-3 with TRBJ1-1, with D unclear. In germline, CDR1 is SGHNT, CDR2 YENEEA. The CDR3 covers 15 residues. V lost 6 bases and J 3 bases, leaving 17 bases between the germline ends. The CDR3 here is CASRFRGPGDTEAFF. CDR3 in DNA: TGTGCCAGCAGATTCCGTGGCCCCGGGGACACTGAAGCTTTCTTT.

This clone was seen only a few times. J is TRBJ2-6 and V is TRBV4-2, with D unresolved. The germline CDR1 and CDR2 sequences are LGHNA and YNFKEQ. CDR3 size: 16 residues. V gave up 4 bases and J gave up 2 bases, with 12 bases separating them. The CDR3 protein is CASSRLQYTGANVLTF. In DNA form, the CDR3 reads TGTGCCAGCAGCCGCCTTCAGTATACTGGGGCCAACGTCCTGACTTTC.

The chain is built from TRBV13 and TRBJ2-3; 12 bases line up with TRBD2. The junction had 14 bases not matched to a gene; V was cut back by 5 bases and J by 2 bases. Germline lookup yields CDR1 PRHDT and CDR2 FYEKMQ (reference sequence). The CDR3 covers 19 residues. CDR3 sequence: CASSLIETSGRFSTDTQYF. The CDR3 DNA reads as TGTGCCAGCAGCCTCATCGAGACTAGCGGGAGATTCTCCACAGATACGCAGTATTTT. Using reference TRBV13 and TRBJ2-3 for the parts outside the CDR3, the full variable domain is AAGVIQSPRHLIKEKRETATLKCYPIPRHDTVYWYQQGPGQDPQFLISFYEKMQSDKGSIPDRFSAQQFSDYHSELNMSSLELGDSALYFCASSLIETSGRFSTDTQYFGPGTRLTVL.

This clone was recorded once. The rearrangement links TRBV7-3 to TRBJ2-5; 8 bases fit TRBD2. This CDR3 region has 16 residues. J gave up 5 bases and V 2 bases, and 10 bases lay outside the gene matches. CDR1 SGHTA and CDR2 FQGTGA come from the germline V gene. The CDR3, as DNA: TGTGCCAGCAGCTTAGAACCCGGGACTAGTCGGGAGACCCAGTACTTC. Its translation is CASSLEPGTSRETQYF.

The chain links TRBV25-1 to TRBJ2-3, with TRBD2 matching 12 bases. Germline CDR1 and CDR2: MGHDK and SYGVNS. This CDR3 is 16 amino acids long. V was pared by 4 bases and J by 5 bases, with 7 bases of the junction left unmatched. CDR3 in amino acids: CASSASSGRAIDTQYF. For the CDR3, the DNA is TGTGCCAGCAGTGCCTCTAGCGGGAGGGCCATAGATACGCAGTATTTT.

This rearrangement joins TRBV5-6 to TRBJ2-7; D uncertain. The germline V gene encodes CDR1 SGHDT and CDR2 YYEEEE. Trimming removed 0 bases at V and 0 bases at J, with 10 bases between. CDR3 length equals 15 residues. CDR3 residues: CASSLVRVSSYEQYF. In nucleotides, the CDR3 is TGTGCCAGCAGCTTGGTAAGGGTGAGCTCCTACGAGCAGTACTTC. The full variable domain, completed using reference TRBV5-6 and TRBJ2-7, is DAGVTQSPTHLIKTRGQQVTLRCSPKSGHDTVSWYQQALGQGPQFIFQYYEEEERQRGNFPDRFSGHQFPNYSSELNVNALLLGDSALYLCASSLVRVSSYEQYFGPGTRLTVT.

This chain connects TRBV19 to TRBJ2-2, with 7 bases identical to TRBD1. The CDR3 loop spans 16 amino acids. CDR1 and CDR2 from the germline V gene are LNHDA and SQIVND (reference sequence). J lost 0 bases, V lost 4 bases, and 5 bases had no gene match. For the CDR3, the DNA is TGTGCCAGTAGTAAAACAGGGGCTACGAACACCGGGGAGCTGTTTTTT. Translation: CASSKTGATNTGELFF.

The V and J genes are TRBV6-4 and TRBJ2-1, with TRBD2 matching 12 bases. The length of the CDR3 is 15 residues. Trimming cost V 5 bases and J 3 bases; bases outside gene matches: 2. Germline lookup yields CDR1 MRHNA and CDR2 SNTAGT. The CDR3 is CASSPTSGSYNEQFF. CDR3 nucleotide sequence: TGTGCCAGCAGTCCGACTAGCGGGAGCTACAATGAGCAGTTCTTC.

The chain recombines TRBV19 with TRBJ2-7; TRBD1 agrees at 9 bases. CDR1 and CDR2 from the germline V gene are LNHDA and SQIVND (reference sequence). This CDR3 is 13 amino acids long. V shed 7 bases, J shed 9 bases, and the junction held 10 bases outside the gene matches. CDR3 sequence reads: CASTEGTGRGQYF. The CDR3 nucleotides read TGTGCCAGTACCGAAGGGACAGGGCGCGGGCAGTACTTC.

V gene TRBV6-6 combines with J gene TRBJ2-1; tentatively, D is TRBD1 (6 bases). Germline assignment: CDR1 MNHNY and CDR2 SVGAGI (reference sequence). V dropped 7 bases and J dropped 3 bases, with 10 bases sitting between them. The CDR3 covers 13 residues. Here the CDR3 reads CASTGTSYNEQFF. The CDR3 region has the DNA TGTGCCAGCACCGGGACAAGCTACAATGAGCAGTTCTTC.

The gene calls are TRBV7-9 and TRBJ2-7, with D possibly matching TRBD2 (6 bases). Germline V gene sequence: CDR1 SEHNR, CDR2 FQNEAQ (reference sequence). Trimming stripped 5 bases from V and 7 bases from J, with 15 bases between. The CDR3 length is 13 residues. In DNA, the CDR3 is TGTGCCAGCAGCCCGGGACTCTTACGAGAGCAGTACTTC. Its protein is CASSPGLLREQYF.

The chain recombines TRBV28 with TRBJ1-1, with D uncertain. V lost 2 bases and J lost 8, with 12 bases in between. The CDR3 length is 13 residues. Germline values: CDR1 MDHEN, CDR2 SYDVKM. The CDR3: CASSLRAAGEAFF. The CDR3, as DNA: TGTGCCAGCAGTTTAAGGGCAGCGGGGGAAGCTTTCTTT.

The chain links TRBV9 to TRBJ2-1; TRBD2 aligns across 11 bases. Losses at the gene ends were 4 bases for V and 6 bases for J; bases not matched to a gene: 3. There are 14 residues in the CDR3. Looked up from germline, CDR1 is SGDLS and CDR2 is YYNGEE. CDR3 protein: CASSLSGRANEQFF. The CDR3 nucleotides read TGTGCCAGCAGCCTTAGCGGGAGGGCCAATGAGCAGTTCTTC.

V gene TRBV10-3 combines with J gene TRBJ1-6, with D uncertain. V gave up 0 bases and J gave up 9 bases, with 6 bases separating them. In germline, CDR1 is ENHRY, CDR2 SYGVKD. The CDR3 loop spans 13 amino acids. The CDR3 DNA sequence: TGTGCCATCAGTGAGTCGAATTTTTCACCCCTCCACTTT. This sequence encodes CAISESNFSPLHF.

This clone was found a few times. V usage is TRBV27 and J usage is TRBJ1-1, with TRBD1 matching over 8 bases. V shed 9 bases, J shed 7 bases, and the junction held 13 bases outside the gene matches. The CDR3 sequence is 14 residues long. Germline CDR1 reads MNHEY; CDR2 reads SMNVEV (reference sequence). The CDR3 loop is CASRPPGGQGEAFF. The CDR3 bases are TGTGCCAGTCGCCCCCCAGGGGGCCAGGGTGAAGCTTTCTTT.

The chain couples TRBV18 to TRBJ2-6; 10 bases agree with TRBD1. This CDR3 comprises 19 residues. The trim removed 3 bases at V and 0 bases at J, leaving 8 bases unmatched. The germline V gene has CDR1 KGHSH and CDR2 LQKENI. The CDR3 region is CASSPKWTGGNSGANVLTF. CDR3 nucleotides: TGTGCCAGCTCACCGAAATGGACAGGGGGGAACTCTGGGGCCAACGTCCTGACTTTC.

V is TRBV19 and J is TRBJ2-3; D is unresolved. V was trimmed by 6 bases and J by 4 bases, leaving 8 bases between them. The CDR3 sequence is 12 residues long. Germline V gives CDR1 LNHDA, CDR2 SQIVND (reference sequence). The CDR3 region is CASSVIPDTQYF. In DNA, the CDR3 is TGTGCCAGTAGCGTGATACCAGATACGCAGTATTTT. The complete variable domain, with remaining parts taken from reference TRBV19 and TRBJ2-3, reads DGGITQSPKYLFRKEGQNVTLSCEQNLNHDAMYWYRQDPGQGLRLIYYSQIVNDFQKGDIAEGYSVSREKKESFPLTVTSAQKNPTAFYLCASSVIPDTQYFGPGTRLTVL.

This rearrangement joins TRBV28 to TRBJ1-5; maybe TRBD1 (6 bases). Germline assignment: CDR1 MDHEN and CDR2 SYDVKM. There are 14 residues in the CDR3. V lost 7 bases and J 1 base, leaving 11 bases between the germline ends. CDR3 nucleotides: TGTGCCAGCACGTCCCAGGGGAGCAATCAGCCCCAGCATTTT. Protein sequence: CASTSQGSNQPQHF.

The chain carries TRBV5-6 and TRBJ2-1; 10 positions match TRBD1. This CDR3 is built from 15 residues. V gave up 5 bases and J gave up 4 bases; unmatched junction bases: 6. Germline V CDR1 and CDR2: SGHDT, YYEEEE. The chain's CDR3 is CASSLPGQGYNEQFF. Here the CDR3 DNA reads TGTGCCAGCAGTTTACCGGGACAGGGGTACAATGAGCAGTTCTTC.